The 14 T cell receptor beta chains reported below all come from one sample, sequenced in a study of blood T cell repertoires in COVID-19. TCRdb keeps only in-frame clones here, not all; method: immunoSEQ multiplex PCR. The data show 150,000 to 200,000 clones, 82% seen once. Sequenced material: peripheral blood. The receptor set was obtained from a woman aged 55-69 years with COVID-19, enrolled during active disease.

J is TRBJ2-3 and V is TRBV5-6; TRBD2 agrees at 10 bases. After removal of 2 bases from V and 6 bases from J, the junction contained 9 bases not matched to a gene. Germline V gene lookup returns CDR1 SGHDT and CDR2 YYEEEE. The CDR3 runs 16 residues. CDR3 coding DNA: TGTGCCAGCAGCTTCCCAGCGGGAGGGTACAGGGATACGCAGTATTTT. Protein: CASSFPAGGYRDTQYF.

This chain uses TRBV2 with TRBJ1-5; tentative D call: TRBD1 (6 bases). The V end was cut by 5 bases, the J end by 4 bases, with 12 bases between. This CDR3 is built from 14 residues. Germline V gene lookup returns CDR1 SNHLY and CDR2 FYNNEI. In DNA form, the CDR3 reads TGTGCCAGCAGTCTTACAGGGCCAAATCAGCCCCAGCATTTT. Amino acids: CASSLTGPNQPQHF. Full variable domain (remainder filled in from reference TRBV2 and TRBJ1-5): EPEVTQTPSHQVTQMGQEVILRCVPISNHLYFYWYRQILGQKVEFLVSFYNNEISEKSEIFDDQFSVERPDGSNFTLKIRSTKLEDSAMYFCASSLTGPNQPQHFGDGTRLSIL.

This clone was recorded at least ten times. In nucleotides, the CDR3 is TGTGCCAGCAGCTTTGGCCAACGGGGCGGGGAGCTGTTTTTT. Translation: CASSFGQRGGELFF. The chain employs TRBV7-3 and TRBJ2-2, with D perhaps TRBD2 (5 bases). Trimming cost V 3 bases and J 7 bases, with 12 bases left between them. This CDR3 has 14 amino acids. Germline-derived CDR1 and CDR2 are SGHTA and FQGTGA.

V and J are TRBV5-4 and TRBJ2-1; TRBD2 matches at 7 bases. The CDR3 is 17 residues long. Germline V lookup: CDR1 SGHNT, CDR2 YYREEE (reference sequence). V dropped 4 bases and J dropped 6; count of bases not matched to a gene: 16. The CDR3 coding sequence is TGTGCCAGCAGCCCCTGGGGAGCGGGACTCCCGGGCAATGAGCAGTTCTTC. As protein: CASSPWGAGLPGNEQFF.

This chain uses TRBV6-5 with TRBJ2-7; 8 bases fit TRBD2. V gave up 10 bases and J gave up 6 bases; unmatched junction bases: 11. The V gene's germline CDR1 is MNHEY and CDR2 SVGAGI. The CDR3 consists of 13 residues. The CDR3 DNA reads as TGTGCCACCAAGACGGGAGGGAATGGCGAGCAGTACTTC. This translates into CATKTGGNGEQYF.

This clone was counted a single time. The J gene is TRBJ2-7, the V gene TRBV11-3; D perhaps matches TRBD2 (6 bases). The CDR3 has 18 residues. Germline values: CDR1 SGHNT, CDR2 YENEEA. Trimming pared 4 bases from V and 1 base from J, leaving 23 bases between. Here the CDR3 reads CASSSRGSRAGRSYEQYV. CDR3 in DNA: TGTGCCAGCAGCTCGCGTGGGTCGAGGGCAGGGAGGTCCTACGAGCAGTACGTC.

The V gene is TRBV4-3, the J gene TRBJ2-3; 9 nucleotides match TRBD2. The CDR3 spans 16 residues. In germline, CDR1 is LGHNA, CDR2 YSLEER. J lost 4 bases, V lost 1 base, and 6 bases had no gene match. The chain's CDR3 is CASSQVAGVGADTQYF. Here the CDR3 DNA reads TGCGCCAGCAGCCAAGTAGCGGGAGTCGGCGCAGATACGCAGTATTTT.

The CDR3 loop is CASSPGLAGYNEQFF. The CDR3 coding sequence is TGTGCCAGCAGCCCAGGACTAGCGGGATACAATGAGCAGTTCTTC. J is TRBJ2-1 and V is TRBV7-9, with 12 positions matching TRBD2. Germline values: CDR1 SEHNR, CDR2 FQNEAQ (reference sequence). The junction had 3 bases not matched to a gene; V was cut back by 5 bases and J by 4 bases. CDR3 length: 15 residues.

This clone has a single count. This sequence joins TRBV28 and TRBJ1-5; 8 bases are a match to TRBD1. The CDR3 totals 15 residues. Trimming took 5 bases from V and 16 from J; bases not matched to a gene: 19. Germline V lookup: CDR1 MDHEN, CDR2 SYDVKM. The CDR3 spells CASSPPGTGPLRSHF. The CDR3 DNA reads TGTGCCAGCAGTCCGCCCGGGACAGGCCCGCTCCGTTCCCATTTT.

The V gene is TRBV30, the J gene TRBJ2-5; D might be TRBD2 (6 bases). The CDR3 is 15 residues long. Germline-derived CDR1 and CDR2 are GTSNPN and SVGIG (reference sequence). Trimming took 2 bases from V and 2 from J, leaving 15 bases between them. The CDR3 sequence: CAWSTTYGGQETQYF. Here the CDR3 DNA reads TGTGCCTGGAGTACCACCTACGGGGGACAAGAGACCCAGTACTTC.

The chain carries TRBV11-2 and TRBJ2-3; TRBD2 agrees at 8 bases. Germline V gives CDR1 SGHAT, CDR2 FQNNGV. This CDR3 spans 15 amino acids. J was trimmed by 6 bases and V by 2 bases; bases with no gene match: 7. This CDR3 reads CASSLSSSGWDTQYF. The CDR3 DNA reads TGTGCCAGCAGCTTATCATCTAGCGGGTGGGATACGCAGTATTTT.

This clone was recorded once. The chain combines TRBV15 with TRBJ2-1, with D possibly TRBD2 on 6 matching bases. Germline CDR1 is LNHNV and CDR2 is YYDKDF (reference sequence). V gave up 3 bases and J gave up 0 bases, with 12 bases separating them. The CDR3 is 16 amino acids. The CDR3 region is CATSSTGEVSYNEQFF. The CDR3 nucleotides read TGTGCCACCAGCAGCACCGGGGAGGTCTCCTACAATGAGCAGTTCTTC.

V and J are TRBV24-1 and TRBJ2-1, with TRBD2 matching over 8 bases. V shed 3 bases, J shed 0 bases, and the junction held 3 bases outside the gene matches. Germline V gives CDR1 KGHDR, CDR2 SFDVKD. The CDR3 consists of 16 residues. CDR3 nucleotides: TGTGCCACCAGTGATCTCAGCGGGAGCTCCTACAATGAGCAGTTCTTC. This encodes CATSDLSGSSYNEQFF.

This chain uses TRBV19 with TRBJ1-6; TRBD1 matches at 10 bases. Trimming took 5 bases from V and 6 from J; bases not matched to a gene: 13. Per germline, CDR1 LNHDA and CDR2 SQIVND (reference sequence). This CDR3 comprises 18 residues. CDR3 nucleotides: TGTGCCAGTAGTGCAACACCACTTCGGACAGGGGGTAATTCACCCCTCCACTTT. This codes for CASSATPLRTGGNSPLHF.